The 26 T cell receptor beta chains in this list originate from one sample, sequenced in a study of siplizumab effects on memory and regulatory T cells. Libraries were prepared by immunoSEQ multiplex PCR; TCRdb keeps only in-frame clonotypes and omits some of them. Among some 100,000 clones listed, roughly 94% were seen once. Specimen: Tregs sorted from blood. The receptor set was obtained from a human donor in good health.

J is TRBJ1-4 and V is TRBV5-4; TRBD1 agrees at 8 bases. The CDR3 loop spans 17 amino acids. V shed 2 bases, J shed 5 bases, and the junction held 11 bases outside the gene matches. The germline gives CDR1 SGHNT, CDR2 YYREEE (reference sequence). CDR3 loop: CASSFGARQGQNEKLFF. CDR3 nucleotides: TGTGCCAGCAGCTTTGGGGCGAGACAGGGGCAGAATGAAAAACTGTTTTTT.

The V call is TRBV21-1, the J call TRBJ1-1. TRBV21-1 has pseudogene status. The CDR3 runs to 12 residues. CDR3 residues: CASSNSGHEAFF. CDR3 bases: TGTGCCAGCAGCAACAGCGGCCATGAAGCTTTCTTT.

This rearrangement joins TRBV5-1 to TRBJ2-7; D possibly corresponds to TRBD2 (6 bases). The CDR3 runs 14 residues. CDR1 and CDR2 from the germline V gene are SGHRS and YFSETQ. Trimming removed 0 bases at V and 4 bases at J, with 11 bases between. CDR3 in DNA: TGCGCCAGCAGCTTGGACGGGAGCTATTACGAGCAGTACTTC. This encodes CASSLDGSYYEQYF.

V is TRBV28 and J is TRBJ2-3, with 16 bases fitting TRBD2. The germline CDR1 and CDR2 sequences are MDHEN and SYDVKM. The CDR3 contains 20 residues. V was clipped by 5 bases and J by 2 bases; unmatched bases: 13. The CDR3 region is CASSTYLGTSGRVATDTQYF. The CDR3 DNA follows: TGTGCCAGCAGTACCTATCTCGGGACTAGCGGGAGGGTCGCCACAGATACGCAGTATTTT.

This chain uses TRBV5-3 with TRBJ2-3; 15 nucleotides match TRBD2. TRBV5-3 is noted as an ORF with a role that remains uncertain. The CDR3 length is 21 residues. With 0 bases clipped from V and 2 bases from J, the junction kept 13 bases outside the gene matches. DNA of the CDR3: TGTGCCAGAAGCTTGGGGTGCTGCGGGACTAGCGGGAGGTTGGTCACAGATACGCAGTATTTT. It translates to CARSLGCCGTSGRLVTDTQYF.

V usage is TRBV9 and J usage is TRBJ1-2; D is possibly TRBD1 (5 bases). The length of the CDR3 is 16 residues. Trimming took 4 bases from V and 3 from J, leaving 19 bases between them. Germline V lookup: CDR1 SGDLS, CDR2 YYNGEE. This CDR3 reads CASSPRGTPRDYGYTF. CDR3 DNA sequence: TGTGCCAGCAGCCCCCGGGGCACCCCCCGGGACTATGGCTACACCTTC. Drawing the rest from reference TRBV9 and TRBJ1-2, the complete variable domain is DSGVTQTPKHLITATGQRVTLRCSPRSGDLSVYWYQQSLDQGLQFLIQYYNGEERAKGNILERFSAQQFPDLHSELNLSSLELGDSALYFCASSPRGTPRDYGYTFGSGTRLTVV.

The CDR3 loop is CASRSETLLGLAQAYEQYF. Here the CDR3 DNA reads TGTGCCAGCAGATCTGAAACATTACTCGGACTAGCGCAAGCCTACGAGCAGTACTTC. The rearrangement joins TRBV28 to TRBJ2-7; 9 bases agree with TRBD2. The CDR3 spans 19 residues. Trimming took 6 bases from V and 2 from J; bases not matched to a gene: 20. Germline assignment: CDR1 MDHEN and CDR2 SYDVKM.

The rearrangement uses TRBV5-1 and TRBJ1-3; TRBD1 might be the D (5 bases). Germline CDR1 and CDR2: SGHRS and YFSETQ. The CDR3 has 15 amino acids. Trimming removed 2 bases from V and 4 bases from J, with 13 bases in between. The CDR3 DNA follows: TGCGCCAGCAGCTTCGACGGGGGATTCGGAAACACCATATATTTT. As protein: CASSFDGGFGNTIYF.

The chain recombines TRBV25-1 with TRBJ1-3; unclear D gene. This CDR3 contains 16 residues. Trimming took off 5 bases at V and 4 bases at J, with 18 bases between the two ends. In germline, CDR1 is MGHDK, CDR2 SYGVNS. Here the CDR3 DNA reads TGTGCCAGCAGTCCAGAGCTCTCCACAGCCGGAAACACCATATATTTT. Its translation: CASSPELSTAGNTIYF. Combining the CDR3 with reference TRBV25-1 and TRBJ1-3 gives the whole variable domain EADIYQTPRYLVIGTGKKITLECSQTMGHDKMYWYQQDPGMELHLIHYSYGVNSTEKGDLSSESTVSRIRTEHFPLTLESARPSHTSQYLCASSPELSTAGNTIYFGEGSWLTVV.

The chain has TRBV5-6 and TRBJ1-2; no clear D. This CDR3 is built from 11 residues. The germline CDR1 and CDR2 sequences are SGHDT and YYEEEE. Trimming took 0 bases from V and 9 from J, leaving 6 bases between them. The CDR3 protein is CASSLARSYTF. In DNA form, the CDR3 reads TGTGCCAGCAGCTTGGCCAGAAGCTACACCTTC.

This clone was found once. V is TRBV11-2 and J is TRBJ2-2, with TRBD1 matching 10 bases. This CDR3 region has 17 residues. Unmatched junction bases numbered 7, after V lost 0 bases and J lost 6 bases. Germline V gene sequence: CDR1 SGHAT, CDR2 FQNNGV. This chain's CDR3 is CASSLDPGQGGAGELFF. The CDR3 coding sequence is TGTGCCAGCAGCTTAGATCCCGGACAGGGGGGAGCCGGGGAGCTGTTTTTT. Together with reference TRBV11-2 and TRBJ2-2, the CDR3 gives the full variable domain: EAGVAQSPRYKIIEKRQSVAFWCNPISGHATLYWYQQILGQGPKLLIQFQNNGVVDDSQLPKDRFSAERLKGVDSTLKIQPAKLEDSAVYLCASSLDPGQGGAGELFFGEGSRLTVL.

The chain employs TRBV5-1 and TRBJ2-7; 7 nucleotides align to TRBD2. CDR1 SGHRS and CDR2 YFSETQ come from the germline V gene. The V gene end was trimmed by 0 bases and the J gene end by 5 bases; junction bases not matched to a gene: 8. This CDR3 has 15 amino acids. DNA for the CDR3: TGCGCCAGCAGCTTGGTTGGGCTAGCGGTCCACGAGCAGTACTTC. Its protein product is CASSLVGLAVHEQYF.

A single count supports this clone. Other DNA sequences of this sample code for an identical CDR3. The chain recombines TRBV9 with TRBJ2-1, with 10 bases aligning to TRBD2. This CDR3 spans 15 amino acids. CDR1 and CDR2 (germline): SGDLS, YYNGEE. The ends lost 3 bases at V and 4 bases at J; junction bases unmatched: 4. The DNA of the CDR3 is TGTGCCAGCAGCGGACTAGCGGGTACATACAATGAGCAGTTCTTC. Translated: CASSGLAGTYNEQFF.

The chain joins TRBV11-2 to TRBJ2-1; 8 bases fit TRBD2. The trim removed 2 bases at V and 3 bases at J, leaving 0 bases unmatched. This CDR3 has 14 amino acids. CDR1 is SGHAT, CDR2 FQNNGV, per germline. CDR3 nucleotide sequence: TGTGCCAGCAGCTTAAGCGGGAGCTACAATGAGCAGTTCTTC. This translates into CASSLSGSYNEQFF.

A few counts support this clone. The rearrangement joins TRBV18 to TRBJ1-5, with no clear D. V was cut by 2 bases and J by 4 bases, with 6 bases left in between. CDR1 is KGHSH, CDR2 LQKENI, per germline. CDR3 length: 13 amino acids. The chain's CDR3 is CASSPSGNQPQHF. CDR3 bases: TGTGCCAGCTCACCATCCGGGAATCAGCCCCAGCATTTT.

The CDR3 coding sequence is TGCGCCAGCAGCTTCGGAGGGGACGGTTCACCCCTCCACTTT. This gives the protein CASSFGGDGSPLHF. The V call is TRBV5-1, the J call TRBJ1-6; tentatively, D is TRBD1 (5 bases). The CDR3 is 14 residues long. Germline CDR1 SGHRS, CDR2 YFSETQ. With 2 bases removed from V and 9 bases from J, the gap between germline ends came to 12 bases. Drawing the rest from reference TRBV5-1 and TRBJ1-6, the complete variable domain is KAGVTQTPRYLIKTRGQQVTLSCSPISGHRSVSWYQQTPGQGLQFLFEYFSETQRNKGNFPGRFSGRQFSNSRSEMNVSTLELGDSALYLCASSFGGDGSPLHFGNGTRLTVT.

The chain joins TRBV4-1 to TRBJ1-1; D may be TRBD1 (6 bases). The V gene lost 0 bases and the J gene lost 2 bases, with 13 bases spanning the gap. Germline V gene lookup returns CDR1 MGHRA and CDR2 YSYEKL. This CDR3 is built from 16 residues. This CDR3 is CASSQERNRENTEAFF. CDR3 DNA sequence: TGCGCCAGCAGCCAAGAAAGAAACAGGGAAAACACTGAAGCTTTCTTT.

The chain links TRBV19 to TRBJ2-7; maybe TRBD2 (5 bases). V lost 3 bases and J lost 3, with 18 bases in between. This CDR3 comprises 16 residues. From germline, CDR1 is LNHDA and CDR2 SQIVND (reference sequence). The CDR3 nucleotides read TGTGCCAGTAGTATCGGATGGGCCTCAGAGGGCTACGAGCAGTACTTC. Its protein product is CASSIGWASEGYEQYF.

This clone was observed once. CDR3 nucleotide sequence: TGTGCCAGCAGCTCCGGGACAGGTGGACCCGGGGAGCTGTTTTTT. Protein product: CASSSGTGGPGELFF. The gene calls are TRBV28 and TRBJ2-2, with 8 positions matching TRBD1. With V trimmed by 6 bases and J by 6 bases, 9 bases remained unmatched. Germline CDR1 reads MDHEN; CDR2 reads SYDVKM. This CDR3 is 15 amino acids long.

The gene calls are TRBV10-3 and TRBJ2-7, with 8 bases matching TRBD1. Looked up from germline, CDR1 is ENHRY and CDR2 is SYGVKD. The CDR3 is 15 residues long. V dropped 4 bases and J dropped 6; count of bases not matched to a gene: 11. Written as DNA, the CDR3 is TGTGCCATCAGTGGAGATGGACAGGGCTTTGGCGAGCAGTACTTC. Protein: CAISGDGQGFGEQYF.

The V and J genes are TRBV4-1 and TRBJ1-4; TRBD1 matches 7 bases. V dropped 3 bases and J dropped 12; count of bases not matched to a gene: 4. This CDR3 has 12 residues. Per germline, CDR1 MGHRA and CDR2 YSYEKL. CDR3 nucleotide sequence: TGCGCCAGCAGCCATCGAACAGGGGAACTGTTTTTT. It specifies CASSHRTGELFF.

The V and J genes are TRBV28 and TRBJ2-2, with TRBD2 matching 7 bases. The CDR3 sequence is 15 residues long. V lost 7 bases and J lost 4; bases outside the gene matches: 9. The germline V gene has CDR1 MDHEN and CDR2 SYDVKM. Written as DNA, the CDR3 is TGTGCCAGCAAGGGGAGCGGGGTGGGCACCGGGGAGCTGTTTTTT. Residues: CASKGSGVGTGELFF.

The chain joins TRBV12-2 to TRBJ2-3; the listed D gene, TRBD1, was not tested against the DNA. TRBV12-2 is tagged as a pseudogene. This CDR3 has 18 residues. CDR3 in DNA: TGTGCAAGTCGCTTAGGTGGGTCAGGGTCGTGTGGCACAGATACGCAGTATTTT. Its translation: CASRLGGSGSCGTDTQYF.

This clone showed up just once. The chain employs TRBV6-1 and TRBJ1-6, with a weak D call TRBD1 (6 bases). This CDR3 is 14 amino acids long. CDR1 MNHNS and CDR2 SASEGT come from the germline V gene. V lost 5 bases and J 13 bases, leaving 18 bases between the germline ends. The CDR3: CASSQDSRFAPLHF. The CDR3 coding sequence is TGTGCCAGCAGTCAGGACAGTCGTTTCGCTCCCCTCCACTTT.

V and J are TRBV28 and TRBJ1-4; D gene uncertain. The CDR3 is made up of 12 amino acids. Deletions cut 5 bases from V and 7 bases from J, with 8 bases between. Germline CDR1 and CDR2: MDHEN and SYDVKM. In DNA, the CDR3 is TGTGCCAGCAGTGGTGGTGGTGAAAAACTGTTTTTT. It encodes CASSGGGEKLFF.

The CDR3 protein is CSVKRDRISYEQYF. The CDR3 DNA is TGCAGCGTTAAACGGGACAGGATCTCCTACGAGCAGTACTTC. J is TRBJ2-7 and V is TRBV29-1, with 8 bases that match TRBD1. The CDR3 is 14 residues long. The V gene end was trimmed by 5 bases and the J gene end by 0 bases; junction bases not matched to a gene: 6. From germline, CDR1 is SQVTM and CDR2 ANQGSEA.